This TCR beta chain comes out of a study of technical replicates of blood from a handful of donors (dated by TCRdb to the late 2010s). To prepare the library, the immunoSEQ multiplex PCR assay was applied. Not all clones reach the TCRdb copy of this immuneACCESS table, which keeps in-frame sequences only. Checked studies attribute under half of the gap to unresolved V genes and leave the rest unexplained. This sample lists tens of thousands of clones; roughly 98% were detected once. Around 0.16% of the sample rests with the top ten. Taken from the germline V gene, the CDR1 and CDR2 loops are SNHLY and FYNNEI. From the cysteine up to the phenylalanine, the CDR3 has a length of 14 residues. Only CDR3 DNA is held: 42 bases, read in frame from base 1. For this clone: Its antigen has not been determined. The junction departs from the called germline gene at one end, perhaps through a read error.

The clonotype was recovered from a human donor in good health. This sequence uses TRBV2 and TRBJ2-7, and TRBD1 matches 9 of the central bases. The sequenced sample was T cells isolated from PBMCs. The base sequence is TGTGCCAGCAGTGAAAGGGGTTCGGGGGACAGGGAAATCTTC. Its protein is CASSERGSGDREIF.